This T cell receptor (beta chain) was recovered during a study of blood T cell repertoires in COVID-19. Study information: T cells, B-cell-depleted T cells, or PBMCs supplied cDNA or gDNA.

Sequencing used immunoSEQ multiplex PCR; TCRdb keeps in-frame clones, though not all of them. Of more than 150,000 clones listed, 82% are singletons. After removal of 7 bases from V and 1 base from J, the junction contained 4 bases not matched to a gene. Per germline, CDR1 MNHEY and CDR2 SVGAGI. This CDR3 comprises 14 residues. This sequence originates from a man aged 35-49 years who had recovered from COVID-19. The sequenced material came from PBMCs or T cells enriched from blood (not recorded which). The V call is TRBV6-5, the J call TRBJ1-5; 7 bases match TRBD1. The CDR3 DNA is TGTGCCAGCACCGACAGGGTGAGCAATCAGCCCCAGCATTTT. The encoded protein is CASTDRVSNQPQHF.